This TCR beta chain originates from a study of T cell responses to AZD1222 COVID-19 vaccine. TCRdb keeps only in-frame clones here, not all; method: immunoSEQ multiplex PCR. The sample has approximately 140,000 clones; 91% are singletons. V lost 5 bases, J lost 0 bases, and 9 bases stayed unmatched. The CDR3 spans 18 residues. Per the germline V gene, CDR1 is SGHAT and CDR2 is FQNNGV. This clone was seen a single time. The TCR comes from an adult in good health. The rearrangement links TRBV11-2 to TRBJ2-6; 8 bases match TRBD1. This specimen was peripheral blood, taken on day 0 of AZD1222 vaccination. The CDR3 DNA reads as TGTGCCAGCAGCCTCACGGACAGGGTACTCTCTGGGGCCAACGTCCTGACTTTC. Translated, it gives CASSLTDRVLSGANVLTF.